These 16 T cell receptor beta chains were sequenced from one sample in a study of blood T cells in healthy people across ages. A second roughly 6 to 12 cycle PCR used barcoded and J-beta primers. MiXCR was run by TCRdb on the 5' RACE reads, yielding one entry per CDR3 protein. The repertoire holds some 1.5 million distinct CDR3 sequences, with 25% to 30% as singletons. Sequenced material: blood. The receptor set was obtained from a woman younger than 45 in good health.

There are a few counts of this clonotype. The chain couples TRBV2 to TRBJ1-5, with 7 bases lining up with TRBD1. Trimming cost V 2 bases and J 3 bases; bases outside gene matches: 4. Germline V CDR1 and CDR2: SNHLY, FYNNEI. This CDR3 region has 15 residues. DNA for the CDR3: TGTGCCAGCAGTGAATCCCAGGGGGACAATCAGCCCCAGCATTTT. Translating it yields CASSESQGDNQPQHF.

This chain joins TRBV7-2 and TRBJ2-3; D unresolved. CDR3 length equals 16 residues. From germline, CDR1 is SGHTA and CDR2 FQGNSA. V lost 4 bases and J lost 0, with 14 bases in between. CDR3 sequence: CASSSLGSTSTDTQYF. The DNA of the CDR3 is TGTGCCAGCAGCTCCCTCGGCAGTACTAGCACAGATACGCAGTATTTT.

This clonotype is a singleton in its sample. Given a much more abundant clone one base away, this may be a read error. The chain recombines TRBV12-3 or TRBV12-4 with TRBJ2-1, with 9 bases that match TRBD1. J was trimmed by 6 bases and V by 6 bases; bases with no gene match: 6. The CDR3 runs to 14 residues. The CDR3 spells CASSPGTGTNEQFF. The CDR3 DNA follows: TGTGCCAGCAGCCCCGGGACAGGGACCAATGAGCAGTTCTTC.

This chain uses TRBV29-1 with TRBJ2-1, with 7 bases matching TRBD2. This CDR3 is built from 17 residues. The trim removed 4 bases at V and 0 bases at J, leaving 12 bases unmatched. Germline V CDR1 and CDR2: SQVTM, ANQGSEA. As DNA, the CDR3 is TGCAGCGTTGTTCTCCGCGGGAGAGTGGGCTCCTACAATGAGCAGTTCTTC. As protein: CSVVLRGRVGSYNEQFF.

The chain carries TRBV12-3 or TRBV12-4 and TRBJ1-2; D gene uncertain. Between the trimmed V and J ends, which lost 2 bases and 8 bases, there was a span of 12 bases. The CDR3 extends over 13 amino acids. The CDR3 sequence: CASSLSTDLGYTF. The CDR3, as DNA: TGTGCCAGCAGTTTATCGACGGACCTGGGCTACACCTTC.

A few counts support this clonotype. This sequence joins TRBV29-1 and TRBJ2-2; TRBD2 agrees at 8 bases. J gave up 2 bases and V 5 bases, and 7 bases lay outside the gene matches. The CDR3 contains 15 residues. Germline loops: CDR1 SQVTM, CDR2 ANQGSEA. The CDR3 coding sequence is TGCAGCGTTCGAACCAGCGGGAGTAACACCGGGGAGCTGTTTTTT. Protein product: CSVRTSGSNTGELFF.

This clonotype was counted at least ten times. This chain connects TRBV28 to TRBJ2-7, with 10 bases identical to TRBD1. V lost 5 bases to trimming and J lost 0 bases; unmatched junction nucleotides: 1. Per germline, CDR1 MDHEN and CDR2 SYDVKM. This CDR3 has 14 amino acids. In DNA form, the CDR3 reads TGTGCCAGCAGTGGACAGGGGGTCTCCTACGAGCAGTACTTC. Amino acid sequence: CASSGQGVSYEQYF. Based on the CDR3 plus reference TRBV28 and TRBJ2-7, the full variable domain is DVKVTQSSRYLVKRTGEKVFLECVQDMDHENMFWYRQDPGLGLRLIYFSYDVKMKEKGDIPEGYSVSREKKERFSLILESASTNQTSMYLCASSGQGVSYEQYFGPGTRLTVT.

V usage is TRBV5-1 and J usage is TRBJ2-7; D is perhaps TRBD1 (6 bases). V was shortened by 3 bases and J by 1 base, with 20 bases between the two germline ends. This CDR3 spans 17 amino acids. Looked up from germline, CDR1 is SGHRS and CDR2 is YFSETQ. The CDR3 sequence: CASSWEQGEVRSYEQYF. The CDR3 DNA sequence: TGCGCCAGCAGCTGGGAACAGGGCGAAGTGAGATCCTACGAGCAGTACTTC.

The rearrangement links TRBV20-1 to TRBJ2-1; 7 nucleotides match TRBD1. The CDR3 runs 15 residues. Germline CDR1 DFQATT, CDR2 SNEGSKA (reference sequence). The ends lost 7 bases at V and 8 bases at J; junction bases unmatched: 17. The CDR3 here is CSVSPSDRSADEQFF. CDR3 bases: TGCAGTGTTAGCCCTTCGGACAGGTCAGCGGATGAGCAGTTCTTC.

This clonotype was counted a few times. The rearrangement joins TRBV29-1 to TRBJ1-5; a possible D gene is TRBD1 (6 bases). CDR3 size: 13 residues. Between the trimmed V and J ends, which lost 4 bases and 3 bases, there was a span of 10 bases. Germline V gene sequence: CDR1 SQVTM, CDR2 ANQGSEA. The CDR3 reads CSVVTGYNQPQHF. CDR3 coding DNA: TGCAGCGTTGTCACAGGGTACAATCAGCCCCAGCATTTT.

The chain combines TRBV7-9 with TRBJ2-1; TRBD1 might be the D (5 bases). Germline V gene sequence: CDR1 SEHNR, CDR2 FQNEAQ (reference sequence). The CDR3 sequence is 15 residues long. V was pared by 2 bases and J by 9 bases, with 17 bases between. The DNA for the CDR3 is TGTGCCAGCAGCTTAAGGGCAGGGCTCATAGGTGAGCAGTTCTTC. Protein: CASSLRAGLIGEQFF.

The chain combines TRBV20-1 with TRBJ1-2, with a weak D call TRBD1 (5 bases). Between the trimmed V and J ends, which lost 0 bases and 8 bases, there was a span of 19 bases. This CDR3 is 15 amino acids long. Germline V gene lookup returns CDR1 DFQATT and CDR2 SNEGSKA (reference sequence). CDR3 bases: TGCAGTGCTAGAGATAAAGAGGCCTTAAGGGACGGCTACACCTTC. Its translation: CSARDKEALRDGYTF.

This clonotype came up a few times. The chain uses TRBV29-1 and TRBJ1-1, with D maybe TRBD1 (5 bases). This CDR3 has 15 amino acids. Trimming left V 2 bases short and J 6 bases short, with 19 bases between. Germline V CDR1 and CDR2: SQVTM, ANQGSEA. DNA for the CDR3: TGCAGCGTTGAATTCCAGGGTGCCCGGGACGCTGAAGCTTTCTTT. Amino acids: CSVEFQGARDAEAFF.

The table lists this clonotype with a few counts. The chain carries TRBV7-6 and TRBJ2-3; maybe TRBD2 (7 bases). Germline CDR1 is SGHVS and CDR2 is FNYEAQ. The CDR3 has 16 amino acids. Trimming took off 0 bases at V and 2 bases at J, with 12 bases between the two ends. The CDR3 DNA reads TGTGCCAGCAGCTTAGCCGGCGGGGGCCCCACAGATACGCAGTATTTT. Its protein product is CASSLAGGGPTDTQYF.

As DNA, the CDR3 is TGCGCCAGCAGTCAGGGGGCAGAGACCCAGTTCTTC. It yields the protein CASSQGAETQFF. The chain uses TRBV4-1 and TRBJ2-1, with 8 bases matching TRBD1. V gave up 6 bases and J gave up 13 bases; unmatched junction bases: 8. CDR3 length: 12 residues. CDR1 and CDR2 from the germline V gene are MGHRA and YSYEKL.

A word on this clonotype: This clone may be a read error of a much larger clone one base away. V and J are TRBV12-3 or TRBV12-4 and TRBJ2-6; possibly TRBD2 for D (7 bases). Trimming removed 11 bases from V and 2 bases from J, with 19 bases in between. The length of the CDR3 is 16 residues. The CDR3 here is CAGIFGGPTGANVLTF. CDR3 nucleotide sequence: TGTGCCGGCATCTTCGGGGGGCCGACTGGGGCCAACGTCCTGACTTTC.